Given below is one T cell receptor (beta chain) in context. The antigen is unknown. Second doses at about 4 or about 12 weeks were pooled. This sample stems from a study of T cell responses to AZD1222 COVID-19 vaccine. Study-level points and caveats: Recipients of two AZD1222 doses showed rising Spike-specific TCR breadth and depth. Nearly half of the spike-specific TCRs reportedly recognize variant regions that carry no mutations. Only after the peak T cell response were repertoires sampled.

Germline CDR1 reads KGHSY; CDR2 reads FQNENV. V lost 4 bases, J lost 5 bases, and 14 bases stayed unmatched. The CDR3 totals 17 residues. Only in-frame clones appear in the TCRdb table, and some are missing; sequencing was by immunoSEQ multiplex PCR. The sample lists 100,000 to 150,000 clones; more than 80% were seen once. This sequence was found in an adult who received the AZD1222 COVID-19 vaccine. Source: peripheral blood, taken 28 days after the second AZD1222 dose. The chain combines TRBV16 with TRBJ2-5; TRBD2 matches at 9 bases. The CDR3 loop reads CASSLSPVGSGGETQYF. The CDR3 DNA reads TGTGCCAGCAGCCTCTCCCCCGTGGGCAGCGGGGGGGAGACCCAGTACTTC.